The 14 T cell receptor beta chains below come from one sample, sequenced in a study of regulatory T cells in long-lasting Graves disease. The authors built TCR beta libraries using iRepertoire HTBI primers and Arm-PCR of CDR3 regions. Each CDR3 protein is one row after TCRdb ran MiXCR on the multiplex PCR reads. The data show approximately 380,000 distinct CDR3 sequences, more than 20% seen once. Noted time point: persistent/refractory GD, antithyroid drugs over 5 years with positive TRAb. Researchers made the TCR library from RNA that was extracted from PBMCs. The sequences come from peripheral blood mononuclear cells (PBMCs), collected when the disease was refractory, from a patient treated with antithyroid drugs. These receptors originate from a female donor with Graves disease.

The V and J genes are TRBV7-6 and TRBJ2-7; a weak D match, TRBD2 (7 bases). Looked up from germline, CDR1 is SGHVS and CDR2 is FNYEAQ. Deletions cut 5 bases from V and 5 bases from J, with 13 bases between. The CDR3 sequence is 13 residues long. The CDR3: CASSMGGLDEQYF. The CDR3 DNA reads TGTGCCAGCAGCATGGGGGGGCTGGACGAGCAGTACTTC.

This clonotype was observed a few times. This sequence joins TRBV3-1 and TRBJ2-2; 7 nucleotides agree with TRBD2. The CDR3 has 14 residues. CDR1 and CDR2 from the germline V gene are LGHDT and YNNKEL (reference sequence). V gave up 4 bases and J gave up 9 bases; unmatched junction bases: 8. The CDR3 reads CASSPRGGAWELFF. CDR3 nucleotide sequence: TGTGCCAGCAGCCCGCGCGGGGGAGCGTGGGAGCTGTTTTTT.

This clonotype showed up just a few times. V and J are TRBV5-4 and TRBJ2-5, with TRBD2 matching 8 bases. V lost 1 base to trimming and J lost 7 bases; unmatched junction nucleotides: 3. CDR1 and CDR2 from the germline V gene are SGHNT and YYREEE (reference sequence). There are 13 residues in the CDR3. The CDR3 here is CASSLQAGATQYF. CDR3 DNA: TGTGCCAGCAGCTTGCAAGCGGGAGCGACCCAGTACTTC.

The J gene is TRBJ1-2, the V gene TRBV10-3, with D unresolved. The CDR3 is 13 residues long. With 7 bases removed from V and 0 bases from J, the gap between germline ends came to 9 bases. The germline CDR1 and CDR2 sequences are ENHRY and SYGVKD. CDR3: CAIKRAANYGYTF. The CDR3 nucleotides read TGTGCCATCAAAAGGGCAGCTAACTATGGCTACACCTTC.

This clonotype was seen many times. The J gene is TRBJ2-5, the V gene TRBV7-8; 9 bases are shared with TRBD2. From germline, CDR1 is SGHVS and CDR2 FQNEAQ. The length of the CDR3 is 14 residues. Unmatched junction bases numbered 1, after V lost 1 base and J lost 4 bases. CDR3 in amino acids: CASSLELAGETQYF. The DNA for the CDR3 is TGTGCCAGCAGCTTAGAACTAGCGGGAGAGACCCAGTACTTC.

J is TRBJ1-5 and V is TRBV28, with a possible D match to TRBD1 (5 bases). From germline, CDR1 is MDHEN and CDR2 SYDVKM. Trimming removed 8 bases at V and 0 bases at J, with 17 bases between. The CDR3 runs to 16 residues. CDR3 DNA sequence: TGTGCCAGCGGGGCGTCACATGATAATAGCAATCAGCCCCAGCATTTT. Translating gives CASGASHDNSNQPQHF.

This clonotype was detected a few times. This sequence joins TRBV7-9 and TRBJ2-7, with D possibly being TRBD1 (5 bases). Germline CDR1 and CDR2: SEHNR and FQNEAQ (reference sequence). The CDR3 contains 14 residues. V was cut by 3 bases and J by 6 bases, with 15 bases left in between. This CDR3 reads CASSLQGMGVEQYF. CDR3 in DNA: TGTGCCAGCAGCTTGCAGGGTATGGGTGTCGAGCAGTACTTC. The full variable domain, rest sourced from reference TRBV7-9 and TRBJ2-7, is DTGVSQNPRHKITKRGQNVTFRCDPISEHNRLYWYRQTLGQGPEFLTYFQNEAQLEKSRLLSDRFSAERPKGSFSTLEIQRTEQGDSAMYLCASSLQGMGVEQYFGPGTRLTVT.

This clonotype was observed many times. The rearrangement links TRBV10-3 to TRBJ1-6; the D is unclear. V was clipped by 3 bases and J by 8 bases, with 2 bases between them. This CDR3 has 11 amino acids. CDR1 is ENHRY and CDR2 is SYGVKD in the germline V gene. In DNA, the CDR3 is TGTGCCATCAGTGACGATTCACCCCTCCACTTT. Residues: CAISDDSPLHF.

This chain connects TRBV30 to TRBJ2-1; D perhaps matches TRBD2 (6 bases). Germline assignment: CDR1 GTSNPN and CDR2 SVGIG (reference sequence). Trimming cost V 0 bases and J 10 bases, with 10 bases left between them. CDR3 length: 12 residues. CDR3 residues: CAWSVLAAEQFF. The CDR3 coding sequence is TGTGCCTGGAGTGTACTAGCAGCGGAGCAGTTCTTC. Full variable domain (rest looked up from reference TRBV30 and TRBJ2-1): SQTIHQWPATLVQPVGSPLSLECTVEGTSNPNLYWYRQAAGRGLQLLFYSVGIGQISSEVPQNLSASRPQDRQFILSSKKLLLSDSGFYLCAWSVLAAEQFFGPGTRLTVL.

The rearrangement uses TRBV29-1 and TRBJ2-2, with unresolved D. This CDR3 is 13 amino acids long. The V gene's germline CDR1 is SQVTM and CDR2 ANQGSEA. Deletions cut 0 bases from V and 8 bases from J, with 10 bases between. CDR3 DNA sequence: TGCAGCGTTGAAGACGCCCCCCTGGGGGAGCTGTTTTTT. As protein: CSVEDAPLGELFF.

This clonotype was seen more than once but under ten times. The chain uses TRBV6-1 and TRBJ2-7, with D possibly TRBD2 on 6 matching bases. CDR3 length: 14 residues. CDR1 is MNHNS, CDR2 SASEGT, per germline. Trimming stripped 6 bases from V and 0 bases from J, with 12 bases between. CDR3 residues: CASRAGGASYEQYF. Written as DNA, the CDR3 is TGTGCCAGCAGGGCCGGAGGGGCCTCCTACGAGCAGTACTTC.

This clonotype was counted ten times or more. V is TRBV12-3 or TRBV12-4 and J is TRBJ2-5; D is unresolved. The V end lost 7 bases, the J end lost 5 bases, and 20 bases lay between the germline ends. This CDR3 is built from 15 residues. The CDR3 region has the DNA TGTGCCAGCACCCCCGGGTATACCAGACGGGAGACCCAGTACTTC. Protein: CASTPGYTRRETQYF.

In its sample, this clonotype was seen a few times. As DNA, the CDR3 is TGTGCCAGCAGTTTTTCCTCGGTCTATGGCTACACCTTC. Amino acids: CASSFSSVYGYTF. The chain couples TRBV28 to TRBJ1-2; D is unresolved. Germline V lookup: CDR1 MDHEN, CDR2 SYDVKM. There are 13 residues in the CDR3. The V and J ends lost 3 bases and 4 bases respectively, with 9 bases between them.

This clonotype was recorded at least ten times. This chain uses TRBV30 with TRBJ2-7; D not resolved. CDR1 and CDR2 (germline): GTSNPN, SVGIG (reference sequence). The CDR3 sequence is 11 residues long. Trimming removed 0 bases at V and 3 bases at J, with 3 bases between. CDR3 DNA sequence: TGTGCCTGGAGTGTAGTCTACGAGCAGTACTTC. It translates to CAWSVVYEQYF.